A selection of T cell receptor beta chains follows, all from one sample in a study of T cell responses to AZD1222 COVID-19 vaccine. TCRdb's copy holds only in-frame clones and misses some; the assay was immunoSEQ multiplex PCR. The table includes 53,000 or so clones, approximately 84% detected once. The source material was peripheral blood, sampled on day 0 of AZD1222 vaccination. Receptor source: an adult in good health. CDR3s include the opening cysteine and the closing phenylalanine or tryptophan. The D gene is left open where the match is weak. Clone size, where shown, is once, few, many, or a class for clones that have expanded.

cdr3_length j_call v_call d_call clone_size cdr3_aa cdr3_nt
17 TRBJ1-5 TRBV5-1 TRBD1 once CASSPGQGGHFNQPQHF TGCGCCAGCAGTCCCGGACAGGGGGGACACTTCAATCAGCCCCAGCATTTT
15 TRBJ1-2 TRBV29-1 TRBD1 NA CSVEPGQGGNYGYTF TGCAGCGTTGAACCGGGACAGGGCGGCAACTATGGCTACACCTTC
13 TRBJ2-2 TRBV19 NA NA CASSWQNTGELFF TGTGCCAGTAGTTGGCAGAACACCGGGGAGCTGTTTTTT
18 TRBJ2-2 TRBV9 TRBD1 NA CASSPSTGTGLDTGELFF TGTGCCAGCAGCCCAAGCACGGGGACAGGGCTTGACACCGGGGAGCTGTTTTTT
13 TRBJ2-6 TRBV7-2 NA NA CASSYSGANVLTF TGTGCCAGCAGCTACTCTGGGGCCAACGTCCTGACTTTC
11 TRBJ1-6 TRBV11-3 NA NA CASSLQGVLHF TGTGCCAGCAGCTTGCAAGGAGTCCTCCACTTT
17 TRBJ2-2 TRBV24-1 TRBD2 once CATSGGRLAVSAGELFF TGTGCCACCAGTGGGGGTCGACTAGCTGTCTCGGCCGGGGAGCTGTTTTTT
12 TRBJ2-5 TRBV7-9 NA once CASAGTQETQYF TGTGCCAGCGCGGGTACCCAAGAGACCCAGTACTTC
15 TRBJ2-2 TRBV7-6 TRBD2 NA CASTPLAGSAGELFF TGTGCCAGCACCCCTCTAGCGGGATCCGCCGGGGAGCTGTTTTTT
12 TRBJ1-5 TRBV2 TRBD1 NA CASRDRDQPQHF TGTGCCAGCAGGGACAGGGATCAGCCCCAGCATTTT
14 TRBJ1-2 TRBV6-6 NA NA CASSSSTGNYGYTF NA
15 TRBJ2-7 TRBV7-9 TRBD1 NA CASSRTGGYFDEQYF TGTGCCAGCAGCCGGACAGGAGGCTACTTTGACGAGCAGTACTTC
14 TRBJ1-5 TRBV30 NA NA CAWSRGANNQPQHF TGTGCCTGGAGTCGAGGGGCGAACAATCAGCCCCAGCATTTT
14 TRBJ2-2 TRBV28 NA NA CASRTPTNTGELFF TGTGCCAGCAGGACGCCAACGAACACCGGGGAGCTGTTTTTT
12 TRBJ1-2 TRBV2 NA NA CASSAGPGGYTF TGTGCCAGCAGCGCGGGACCGGGAGGCTACACCTTC
13 TRBJ1-3 TRBV11-3 NA NA CASSLDPRNTIYF TGTGCCAGCAGCTTAGATCCGAGAAACACCATATATTTT
16 TRBJ1-2 TRBV18 NA NA CASSPPPPGHQVSYTF TGTGCCAGCTCACCACCTCCCCCGGGACACCAAGTTAGCTACACCTTC
15 TRBJ2-2 TRBV5-1 NA NA CASSLVSGWTGELFF TGCGCCAGCAGCTTGGTTTCCGGGTGGACCGGGGAGCTGTTTTTT
15 TRBJ2-7 TRBV4-2 NA NA CASSQVEDYTYEQYF TGTGCCAGCAGCCAAGTCGAGGACTACACATACGAGCAGTACTTC
14 TRBJ2-3 TRBV7-9 NA NA CASSLEGSSDTQYF TGTGCCAGCAGCTTAGAGGGCAGTTCAGATACGCAGTATTTT
14 TRBJ2-2 TRBV15 NA NA CATSREPNTGELFF TGTGCCACCAGCAGGGAACCGAACACCGGGGAGCTGTTTTTT
14 TRBJ2-4 TRBV5-4 TRBD2 NA CASSVGLAGRVQYF TGTGCCAGCAGCGTAGGACTAGCGGGCAGGGTTCAGTACTTC
15 TRBJ1-1 TRBV28 TRBD1 NA CASSSGTGVNTEAFF TGTGCCAGCAGTTCCGGGACAGGGGTGAACACTGAAGCTTTCTTT
18 TRBJ2-6 TRBV7-3 NA NA CASSLIGRVGGGANVLTF TGTGCCAGCAGCTTAATCGGCAGGGTTGGGGGCGGGGCCAACGTCCTGACTTTC
15 TRBJ1-1 TRBV6-5 NA NA CASSQPRLLNTEAFF TGTGCCAGCAGTCAGCCCCGCCTCCTAAACACTGAAGCTTTCTTT
19 TRBJ1-6 TRBV5-8 NA NA CASRPPRLYRSSYNSPLHF TGTGCCAGCAGACCTCCGCGCTTATATAGGAGCTCCTATAATTCACCCCTCCACTTT
16 TRBJ2-4 TRBV10-2 TRBD2 NA CASSESGLAGNPIQYF TGCGCCAGCAGTGAGTCCGGACTAGCGGGAAATCCCATTCAGTACTTC
11 TRBJ2-2 TRBV2 NA few CASSDPGELFF TGTGCCAGCAGTGATCCCGGGGAGCTGTTTTTT
14 TRBJ2-7 TRBV2 NA once CASSETGQTYEQYF TGTGCCAGCAGCGAGACCGGACAGACCTACGAGCAGTACTTC
12 TRBJ2-7 TRBV29-1 TRBD2 NA CSVEGTTSEQYF TGCAGCGTTGAGGGGACTACGAGCGAGCAGTACTTC
14 TRBJ2-1 TRBV11-2 TRBD1 NA CASSSSTGVNEQFF TGTGCCAGCAGCTCCTCTACAGGGGTCAATGAGCAGTTCTTC
16 TRBJ2-6 TRBV4-1 NA NA CASSRVVGAGANVLTF TGCGCCAGCAGCCGAGTTGTCGGGGCTGGGGCCAACGTCCTGACTTTC
15 TRBJ1-4 TRBV18 NA NA CASSASGAANEKLFF TGTGCCAGCTCCGCCTCAGGGGCGGCTAATGAAAAACTGTTTTTT
16 TRBJ2-2 TRBV7-8 NA once CASSFGADPSTGELFF TGTGCCAGCAGCTTTGGGGCGGACCCCTCCACCGGGGAGCTGTTTTTT
15 TRBJ1-2 TRBV4-1 NA few CASSQDPGWYYGYTF TGCGCCAGCAGCCAAGATCCGGGGTGGTACTATGGCTACACCTTC
17 TRBJ2-1 TRBV28 TRBD2 NA CASSLALLAGVPNEQFF TGTGCCAGCAGTTTGGCCCTGCTAGCGGGAGTACCAAATGAGCAGTTCTTC
15 TRBJ1-1 TRBV19 NA NA CASRPFDSEGTEAFF TGTGCCAGTAGGCCTTTCGATAGTGAAGGCACTGAAGCTTTCTTT
12 TRBJ2-1 TRBV7-8 NA NA CASSRFGDEQFF TGTGCCAGCAGCCGATTTGGCGATGAGCAGTTCTTC
14 TRBJ1-3 TRBV11-3 NA NA CASSPGDSGNTIYF TGTGCCAGCAGCCCGGGGGACTCTGGAAACACCATATATTTT
16 TRBJ1-6 TRBV4-1 NA NA CASSQDGSGQNSPLHF TGCGCCAGCAGCCAAGATGGCAGCGGCCAAAATTCACCCCTCCACTTT
14 TRBJ2-1 TRBV7-2 TRBD1 NA CASSPGGPYNEQFF TGTGCCAGCAGCCCAGGGGGACCCTACAATGAGCAGTTCTTC
15 TRBJ2-5 TRBV7-3 NA NA CASQGGAGGQETQYF TGTGCCAGCCAGGGGGGCGCGGGAGGACAAGAGACCCAGTACTTC
17 TRBJ2-1 TRBV3-1/TRBV3-2 TRBD2 NA CASSQDELAGVFGEQFF TGTGCCAGCAGCCAAGATGAACTAGCGGGAGTATTCGGTGAGCAGTTCTTC
10 TRBJ1-2 TRBV6-5 NA NA CARQGPGYTF TGTGCCAGACAGGGCCCTGGCTACACCTTC
13 TRBJ2-2 TRBV19 NA NA CASSIGGHGELFF TGTGCCAGTAGTATCGGGGGCCACGGGGAGCTGTTTTTT
13 TRBJ1-1 TRBV6-5 TRBD1 few CASSSDRDTEAFF TGTGCCAGCAGTTCGGACAGGGACACTGAAGCTTTCTTT
15 TRBJ2-1 TRBV6-5 NA NA CASSYRRGGTDEQFF TGTGCCAGCAGTTACCGCAGGGGGGGAACCGATGAGCAGTTCTTC
16 TRBJ1-2 TRBV15 NA once CATSRPGDEKNYGYTF TGTGCCACCAGCAGACCAGGGGATGAAAAAAACTATGGCTACACCTTC
14 TRBJ2-7 TRBV5-1 NA NA CASSFGPASSEQYF TGCGCCAGCAGCTTTGGTCCGGCGTCGAGTGAGCAGTACTTC
16 TRBJ2-7 TRBV6-1 NA NA CASSERRGTLVYEQYF TGTGCCAGCAGTGAGAGGAGGGGGACACTGGTTTACGAGCAGTACTTC
13 TRBJ1-2 TRBV19 NA NA CASSNPGGYGYTF TGTGCCAGTAGTAACCCCGGGGGCTATGGCTACACCTTC